This T cell receptor beta chain was recorded in a study of PD-1 blockade in classical Hodgkin lymphoma. A remark on this clone: Antigen: not known.

The CDR3 has 15 residues. Trimming stripped 1 base from V and 0 bases from J, with 9 bases between. CDR1 and CDR2 (germline): SGHTA, FQGNSA. Findings and caveats of the study: No one has yet defined what causes the repertoire differences, which may be disease activity or prior therapy. After ASCT, patients who started nivolumab under 1 year later were excluded. In CD4+ cells, TCR diversity went up significantly by C4D1, but in CD8+ cells it did not. Newly diagnosed and completely responding patients shared comparable baseline diversity.

Sequencing used immunoSEQ multiplex PCR; TCRdb keeps in-frame clones, though not all of them. The sample has 95,000 to 120,000 clones; roughly nine tenths are singletons. No patient escaped relapse after autologous stem cell transplantation, and brentuximab vedotin exposure varied. The chain joins TRBV7-2 to TRBJ1-2, with D uncertain. The receptor's source is a human donor with classical Hodgkin lymphoma. The material sequenced was peripheral blood mononuclear cells (PBMCs), taken before the second cycle of nivolumab. The CDR3 region is CASSLDPLPNYGYTF. The CDR3 region has the DNA TGTGCCAGCAGCTTAGATCCCCTACCTAACTATGGCTACACCTTC.